This T cell receptor beta chain emerged from a study of shared clonotypes between healthy human individuals. Overall study: Every donor yielded three CD4 naive, three CD4 memory, two CD8 naive and one CD8 memory plate.

Study-wide results and caveats: Donor scarcity curtailed the genetic and exposure-history diversity represented herein.

Every subset had its genomic DNA shared out evenly among several immunoSEQ plates. TCRdb's table, derived via immunoSEQ multiplex PCR, lists solely in-frame clones and lacks some. In the table there are 1.6 million or so clones, approximately 98.5% of which are singletons. In regard to this clone: Its antigen remains unidentified.

The donor population consisted of healthy HIV-negative adults with no recent acute infections or vaccinations. Between the trimmed V and J ends, which lost 5 bases and 5 bases, there was a span of 18 bases. The CDR3 covers 15 residues. CDR1 and CDR2 (germline): SGHNT, YENEEA. The sequencing sample was made of naive CD4+ T cells sorted from blood. Subset indicated: CD45RA+ positively selected. The chain is built from TRBV11-3 and TRBJ2-5; TRBD1 might be the D (6 bases). The TCR sequence derives from a man in his thirties or forties in good health. CDR3 amino acids: CASSRKTGPWETQYF. For the CDR3, the DNA is TGTGCCAGCAGCCGGAAGACAGGCCCCTGGGAGACCCAGTACTTC.